The 25 T cell receptor beta chains below were found in one sample sequenced in a study of T cells in Graves' hyperthyroidism and ophthalmopathy. What was amplified from RNA transcripts were TCR beta CDR3 regions. During a first-round RT-PCR of the TCR CDR3, the HTBI primer set was used. TCRdb used MiXCR to reprocess the multiplex PCR reads, holding one entry per CDR3 protein. The sample carries 300,000 to 450,000 distinct CDR3 sequences, 15% to 20% recorded once. The sequenced material came from blood. The receptors derive from a woman in her thirties or forties with Graves' ophthalmopathy.

The rearrangement links TRBV6-1 to TRBJ2-2; D gene uncertain. CDR3 length equals 13 residues. The ends were cut back, 11 bases at V and 4 bases at J, with 14 bases in the middle. The germline V gene encodes CDR1 MNHNS and CDR2 SASEGT. The CDR3 sequence: CAANRASTGELFF. In DNA, the CDR3 is TGTGCCGCCAACCGAGCTAGCACCGGGGAGCTGTTTTTT.

This clonotype has ten or more counts. The chain combines TRBV11-3 with TRBJ1-2, with 7 bases identical to TRBD1. The J segment lost 1 base and the V segment lost 0 bases, leaving 5 bases of the junction unmatched. This CDR3 comprises 16 residues. CDR1 SGHNT and CDR2 YENEEA come from the germline V gene. The CDR3 protein is CASSLDAGGVNYGYTF. In nucleotides, the CDR3 is TGTGCCAGCAGCTTAGATGCAGGGGGAGTTAACTATGGCTACACCTTC.

This clonotype was recorded at least ten times. The chain joins TRBV6-5 to TRBJ2-2; D may be TRBD1 (5 bases). This CDR3 has 15 residues. The V gene lost 5 bases and the J gene lost 0 bases, with 10 bases spanning the gap. Germline V gene sequence: CDR1 MNHEY, CDR2 SVGAGI. The CDR3 loop reads CASSLGHANTGELFF. The CDR3 nucleotides read TGTGCCAGCAGTCTCGGACACGCGAACACCGGGGAGCTGTTTTTT.

This clonotype showed up many times. The J gene is TRBJ2-5, the V gene TRBV5-1, with 7 bases lining up with TRBD2. This CDR3 comprises 14 residues. V shed 4 bases, J shed 5 bases, and the junction held 8 bases outside the gene matches. The germline gives CDR1 SGHRS, CDR2 YFSETQ. Here the CDR3 DNA reads TGCGCCAGCAGCCGGGGGGAGGGGCAGGAGACCCAGTACTTC. Its translation is CASSRGEGQETQYF.

This clonotype was recorded at least ten times. The chain combines TRBV28 with TRBJ2-2, with TRBD2 matching 12 bases. The germline gives CDR1 MDHEN, CDR2 SYDVKM. The CDR3 runs to 14 residues. The CDR3 is CGSGLAGSAGELFF. The CDR3 coding sequence is TGTGGGTCCGGACTAGCGGGAAGCGCCGGGGAGCTGTTTTTT.

This clonotype has a count of ten or more. The chain employs TRBV19 and TRBJ1-2; D remains unclear. Trimming took off 5 bases at V and 8 bases at J, with 21 bases between the two ends. The CDR3 runs to 15 residues. Germline values: CDR1 LNHDA, CDR2 SQIVND (reference sequence). CDR3 bases: TGTGCCAGTAGTGGTTTCGCGAGAGGAACGGGGGGCTACACCTTC. This sequence encodes CASSGFARGTGGYTF.

There are many counts of this clonotype. The chain couples TRBV12-5 to TRBJ2-7, with TRBD1 identical over 7 bases. This CDR3 is built from 17 residues. CDR1 and CDR2 from the germline V gene are LGHNT and FRNRAP. J gave up 2 bases and V 2 bases, and 12 bases lay outside the gene matches. CDR3 nucleotides: TGTGCTAGTGGTTTGCGGCTCTGGGACAGACCACCCTACGAGCAGTACTTC. Translation: CASGLRLWDRPPYEQYF.

The table lists this clonotype with many counts. This sequence joins TRBV5-1 and TRBJ2-7; perhaps TRBD1 as D (7 bases). V was cut by 0 bases and J by 6 bases, with 16 bases left in between. The CDR3 totals 15 residues. Germline-derived CDR1 and CDR2 are SGHRS and YFSETQ. The CDR3 here is CASSLVAGGQSEQYF. In DNA form, the CDR3 reads TGCGCCAGCAGCTTGGTAGCAGGGGGGCAGTCCGAGCAGTACTTC. Filled out from reference TRBV5-1 and TRBJ2-7, the complete variable domain reads KAGVTQTPRYLIKTRGQQVTLSCSPISGHRSVSWYQQTPGQGLQFLFEYFSETQRNKGNFPGRFSGRQFSNSRSEMNVSTLELGDSALYLCASSLVAGGQSEQYFGPGTRLTVT.

This clonotype has a single count. The rearrangement links TRBV16 to TRBJ1-1; D is undetermined. The CDR3 covers 13 residues. The V end was cut by 1 base, the J end by 4 bases, with 7 bases between. Germline CDR1 and CDR2: KGHSY and FQNENV. CDR3 in amino acids: CASSQFVGTEAFF. The CDR3 DNA reads as TGTGCCAGCAGCCAATTTGTCGGCACTGAAGCTTTCTTT.

This clonotype turned up a few times. The chain combines TRBV20-1 with TRBJ2-2, with 9 bases fitting TRBD1. The CDR3 runs 17 residues. The ends lost 0 bases at V and 5 bases at J; junction bases unmatched: 10. Germline CDR1 is DFQATT and CDR2 is SNEGSKA (reference sequence). In DNA, the CDR3 is TGCAGTGCTAGAGATCTTTTGGGGGACAGGGCTACCGGGGAGCTGTTTTTT. Protein: CSARDLLGDRATGELFF.

V gene TRBV7-2 combines with J gene TRBJ1-1; D is possibly TRBD1 (6 bases). The V end lost 7 bases, the J end lost 1 base, and 10 bases lay between the germline ends. The CDR3 loop spans 13 amino acids. In germline, CDR1 is SGHTA, CDR2 FQGNSA. CDR3 DNA: TGTGCCAGCAAACAGGGAAAGAACACTGAAGCTTTCTTT. Translation: CASKQGKNTEAFF.

This clonotype was found once. The chain's CDR3 is CASTDTLGPNYGYTF. In DNA form, the CDR3 reads TGTGCCAGCACTGATACCCTGGGACCTAACTATGGCTACACCTTC. The chain links TRBV6-1 to TRBJ1-2; perhaps TRBD1 as D (5 bases). Looked up from germline, CDR1 is MNHNS and CDR2 is SASEGT. V was pared by 7 bases and J by 0 bases, with 15 bases between. The CDR3 length is 15 residues.

The sample holds many counts of this clonotype. V and J are TRBV5-4 and TRBJ1-2; TRBD1 matches at 7 bases. The CDR3 spans 14 residues. CDR1 is SGHNT, CDR2 YYREEE, per germline (reference sequence). The V and J ends lost 0 bases and 5 bases, in that order; junction bases with no gene match: 4. The DNA for the CDR3 is TGTGCCAGCAGCTTGGAGGGGGCAGTTTATGGCTACACCTTC. Translated: CASSLEGAVYGYTF.

As concerns this clonotype: A read error may explain this, as a much larger clone is one base away. The chain employs TRBV7-9 and TRBJ1-2, with D perhaps matching TRBD1 (5 bases). This CDR3 spans 14 amino acids. The germline CDR1 and CDR2 sequences are SEHNR and FQNEAQ (reference sequence). V was clipped by 5 bases and J by 10 bases, with 20 bases between them. CDR3 nucleotide sequence: TGTGCCAGCAGCCCAGGGTTTGCCCAGGATGCCTACACCTTC. This translates into CASSPGFAQDAYTF.

This clonotype showed up just a few times. The chain has TRBV12-3 or TRBV12-4 and TRBJ1-3; D remains unclear. The germline V and J ends were trimmed by 4 bases and 4 bases, with 11 bases remaining between them. The CDR3 is 14 residues long. As DNA, the CDR3 is TGTGCCAGCAGTTCGAACAAAGAGGGAAACACCATATATTTT. It codes for CASSSNKEGNTIYF.

This clonotype was detected a few times. CDR3 sequence (DNA): TGTGCCAGCTCACCAATCGTTACCCAGCCCAACTTGAACACTGAAGCTTTCTTT. As protein: CASSPIVTQPNLNTEAFF. V is TRBV18 and J is TRBJ1-1; D unclear. V was pared by 2 bases and J by 0 bases, with 19 bases between. The CDR3 is 18 amino acids. Germline CDR1 and CDR2: KGHSH and LQKENI.

Concerning this clonotype: A read error may be the cause here, since a much bigger clone is one base away. V usage is TRBV30 and J usage is TRBJ1-5; D remains ambiguous. V was cut by 2 bases and J by 6 bases, with 11 bases left in between. The germline V gene has CDR1 GTSNPN and CDR2 SVGIG (reference sequence). This CDR3 has 13 amino acids. Here the CDR3 reads CAWSPNLGQPQHF. DNA for the CDR3: TGTGCCTGGAGTCCCAACCTCGGTCAGCCCCAGCATTTT.

This clonotype was observed at least ten times. As DNA, the CDR3 is TGTGCCACCAAACCTGGGGGACAAGGCGCCGGGGAGCTGTTTTTT. Protein: CATKPGGQGAGELFF. The chain combines TRBV19 with TRBJ2-2; possibly TRBD1 for D (6 bases). V dropped 10 bases and J dropped 6 bases, with 21 bases sitting between them. There are 15 residues in the CDR3. Per germline, CDR1 LNHDA and CDR2 SQIVND (reference sequence).

This rearrangement joins TRBV28 to TRBJ2-7, with D maybe TRBD2 (7 bases). The length of the CDR3 is 15 residues. Trimming left V 2 bases short and J 5 bases short, with 16 bases between. Per the germline V gene, CDR1 is MDHEN and CDR2 is SYDVKM. The CDR3 bases are TGTGCCAGCAGTTTAGGGGGGGCCCAAGACGACGAGCAGTACTTC. It specifies CASSLGGAQDDEQYF.

This clonotype was observed at least ten times. This chain connects TRBV28 to TRBJ2-7; D is possibly TRBD1 (5 bases). The CDR3 is 12 residues long. V gave up 9 bases and J gave up 1 base, with 10 bases separating them. Germline CDR1 and CDR2: MDHEN and SYDVKM. The CDR3 is CASVDSSYEQYF. CDR3 nucleotides: TGTGCCAGTGTAGACAGTTCCTACGAGCAGTACTTC.

In nucleotides, the CDR3 is TGTGCCAGCAGCCATTTTGGCAATCAGCCCCAGCATTTT. It is translated as CASSHFGNQPQHF. The chain employs TRBV3-1 and TRBJ1-5; no firm D call. The CDR3 has 13 residues. V lost 3 bases and J lost 2, with 5 bases in between. Germline CDR1 LGHDT, CDR2 YNNKEL (reference sequence).

This clonotype was observed at least ten times. The chain recombines TRBV6-2 or TRBV6-3 with TRBJ1-5; D remains unclear. V was cut by 6 bases and J by 6 bases, with 15 bases left in between. The CDR3 totals 14 residues. Germline CDR1 reads MNHEY; CDR2 reads SVGEGT. The CDR3 DNA sequence: TGTGCCAGCAGGCGCGGACCGGACGGTCAGCCCCAGCATTTT. Protein product: CASRRGPDGQPQHF.

This clonotype came up many times. The chain is built from TRBV25-1 and TRBJ1-1; D is unresolved. The CDR3 length is 15 residues. Germline CDR1 MGHDK, CDR2 SYGVNS. Trimming cost V 2 bases and J 0 bases, with 10 bases left between them. CDR3: CASSEGRALNTEAFF. DNA for the CDR3: TGTGCCAGCAGTGAAGGGAGGGCCTTGAACACTGAAGCTTTCTTT. The complete variable domain, with remaining parts taken from reference TRBV25-1 and TRBJ1-1, reads EADIYQTPRYLVIGTGKKITLECSQTMGHDKMYWYQQDPGMELHLIHYSYGVNSTEKGDLSSESTVSRIRTEHFPLTLESARPSHTSQYLCASSEGRALNTEAFFGQGTRLTVV.

This clonotype has at least ten counts. V and J are TRBV30 and TRBJ1-2; a possible D gene is TRBD1 (6 bases). This CDR3 spans 13 amino acids. The ends were cut back, 2 bases at V and 6 bases at J, with 13 bases in the middle. Germline CDR1 GTSNPN, CDR2 SVGIG (reference sequence). CDR3 in amino acids: CAWSLGGGDGYTF. In nucleotides, the CDR3 is TGTGCCTGGAGTTTGGGGGGCGGCGATGGCTACACCTTC.

In this sample, this clonotype turned up many times. The J gene is TRBJ1-2, the V gene TRBV14; D remains unclear. Per the germline V gene, CDR1 is SGHDN and CDR2 is FVKESK. V lost 0 bases, J lost 7 bases, and 15 bases lay in between. CDR3 length equals 15 residues. The CDR3 region has the DNA TGTGCCAGCAGCCAAGATATCGGGCCAAGAGGTGGCTACACCTTC. This gives the protein CASSQDIGPRGGYTF.